Following are 32 T cell receptor beta chains from one sample sequenced in a study of T cell clonotyping in hematopoietic cell transplantation. TCRdb keeps only in-frame clones here, not all; method: immunoSEQ multiplex PCR. The data hold 35,000 to 50,000 clones, with 95% observed a single time. Sequenced input: peripheral blood mononuclear cells. All receptors derive from a young man in good health. Some clones in this sample may be carry-over from other donors' samples.

The chain uses TRBV30 and TRBJ2-1, with TRBD2 identical over 9 bases. Germline assignment: CDR1 GTSNPN and CDR2 SVGIG (reference sequence). The J segment lost 4 bases and the V segment lost 5 bases, leaving 3 bases of the junction unmatched. The CDR3 consists of 13 residues. CDR3 nucleotide sequence: TGTGCCTGGGGGACTAGCCCTTACAATGAGCAGTTCTTC. It specifies CAWGTSPYNEQFF.

The chain combines TRBV14 with TRBJ2-3; D is undetermined. Germline values: CDR1 SGHDN, CDR2 FVKESK. Trimming took off 0 bases at V and 5 bases at J, with 15 bases between the two ends. The CDR3 consists of 16 residues. CDR3 DNA sequence: TGTGCCAGCAGCCAAGATTACGTTGAGTTGGGAGATACGCAGTATTTT. This encodes CASSQDYVELGDTQYF.

The chain links TRBV30 to TRBJ1-5, with D uncertain. CDR3 size: 15 residues. V was shortened by 0 bases and J by 0 bases, with 9 bases between the two germline ends. Germline CDR1 GTSNPN, CDR2 SVGIG (reference sequence). In DNA form, the CDR3 reads TGTGCCTGGAGTGTAGGTCAGCATAGCAATCAGCCCCAGCATTTT. It is translated as CAWSVGQHSNQPQHF.

The chain has TRBV29-1 and TRBJ1-1; D might be TRBD1 (5 bases). This CDR3 is 15 amino acids long. V was shortened by 1 base and J by 3 bases, with 15 bases between the two germline ends. Germline V gives CDR1 SQVTM, CDR2 ANQGSEA. In nucleotides, the CDR3 is TGCAGCGTTGAAGTTGTCGGGCGAGGGGACACTGAAGCTTTCTTT. Its protein product is CSVEVVGRGDTEAFF.

The gene calls are TRBV5-6 and TRBJ2-7; D ambiguous. The CDR3 has 13 residues. CDR1 SGHDT and CDR2 YYEEEE come from the germline V gene. V lost 1 base and J 5 bases, leaving 10 bases between the germline ends. CDR3 in amino acids: CASSLRSRHEQYF. CDR3 bases: TGTGCCAGCAGCTTGCGTTCCCGGCACGAGCAGTACTTC.

J is TRBJ2-7 and V is TRBV7-6, with 7 bases that match TRBD2. The trim removed 4 bases at V and 2 bases at J, leaving 5 bases unmatched. From germline, CDR1 is SGHVS and CDR2 FNYEAQ. The CDR3 length is 14 residues. This CDR3 reads CASSSLGGAYEQYF. The CDR3 DNA reads TGTGCCAGCAGCTCACTTGGGGGGGCCTACGAGCAGTACTTC. Together with reference TRBV7-6 and TRBJ2-7, the CDR3 gives the full variable domain: GAGVSQSPRYKVTKRGQDVALRCDPISGHVSLYWYRQALGQGPEFLTYFNYEAQQDKSGLPNDRFSAERPEGSISTLTIQRTEQRDSAMYRCASSSLGGAYEQYFGPGTRLTVT.

The chain is built from TRBV11-1 and TRBJ1-1; D is perhaps TRBD1 (5 bases). Trimming pared 2 bases from V and 4 bases from J, leaving 8 bases between. The CDR3 has 13 residues. CDR1 SGHAT and CDR2 FQDESV come from the germline V gene (reference sequence). The CDR3 sequence is CASSLNRGTEAFF. The CDR3 DNA reads as TGTGCCAGCAGCTTAAATAGGGGCACTGAAGCTTTCTTT.

The chain combines TRBV5-1 with TRBJ2-3; 12 nucleotides agree with TRBD2. Germline CDR1 SGHRS, CDR2 YFSETQ. The CDR3 has 19 amino acids. Germline trimming cut 0 bases from V and 3 bases from J; bases unmatched to any gene: 11. The CDR3 loop reads CASSLGPSGGAVRTDTQYF. CDR3 nucleotide sequence: TGCGCCAGCAGCTTGGGGCCTAGCGGGGGGGCGGTTCGGACAGATACGCAGTATTTT.

The chain uses TRBV6-1 and TRBJ2-7; D not certain. There are 10 residues in the CDR3. Per germline, CDR1 MNHNS and CDR2 SASEGT. V was clipped by 8 bases and J by 2 bases, with 4 bases between them. CDR3 loop: CASAAYEQYF. CDR3 in DNA: TGTGCCAGCGCTGCCTACGAGCAGTACTTC.

This sequence joins TRBV4-1 and TRBJ2-7; 7 bases agree with TRBD2. J gave up 3 bases and V 4 bases, and 9 bases lay outside the gene matches. This CDR3 has 15 amino acids. The V gene's germline CDR1 is MGHRA and CDR2 YSYEKL. The DNA for the CDR3 is TGCGCCAGCAGCCTTGACTGGACGGGAGGCTACGAGCAGTACTTC. This translates into CASSLDWTGGYEQYF.

V usage is TRBV19 and J usage is TRBJ2-1, with a tentative D call TRBD1 (5 bases). Trimming stripped 7 bases from V and 2 bases from J, with 12 bases between. CDR3 length: 14 amino acids. Germline V lookup: CDR1 LNHDA, CDR2 SQIVND (reference sequence). The CDR3 protein is CASNKGIPYNEQFF. DNA of the CDR3: TGTGCCAGTAATAAGGGGATCCCCTACAATGAGCAGTTCTTC.

This rearrangement joins TRBV7-9 to TRBJ2-7; D not resolved. The CDR3 covers 15 residues. The ends were cut back, 5 bases at V and 0 bases at J, with 14 bases in the middle. Germline CDR1 SEHNR, CDR2 FQNEAQ (reference sequence). Written as DNA, the CDR3 is TGTGCCAGCAGCCTCGCCGTGGCGTCCTCCTACGAGCAGTACTTC. Its translation is CASSLAVASSYEQYF. The entire variable domain, with the rest obtained from reference TRBV7-9 and TRBJ2-7, is as follows: DTGVSQNPRHKITKRGQNVTFRCDPISEHNRLYWYRQTLGQGPEFLTYFQNEAQLEKSRLLSDRFSAERPKGSFSTLEIQRTEQGDSAMYLCASSLAVASSYEQYFGPGTRLTVT.

This clone was recorded once. The chain has TRBV14 and TRBJ1-2; D is possibly TRBD1 (5 bases). Germline CDR1 SGHDN, CDR2 FVKESK. Trimming left V 0 bases short and J 8 bases short, with 19 bases between. This CDR3 contains 16 residues. CDR3 DNA: TGTGCCAGCAGCCAAGAAGTCCAGGTCCAAGGGGCCGGCTACACCTTC. Translating gives CASSQEVQVQGAGYTF. Drawing the rest from reference TRBV14 and TRBJ1-2, the complete variable domain is EAGVTQFPSHSVIEKGQTVTLRCDPISGHDNLYWYRRVMGKEIKFLLHFVKESKQDESGMPNNRFLAERTGGTYSTLKVQPAELEDSGVYFCASSQEVQVQGAGYTFGSGTRLTVV.

This chain links TRBV29-1 with TRBJ1-1, with 8 nucleotides matching TRBD1. The J segment lost 5 bases and the V segment lost 6 bases, leaving 8 bases of the junction unmatched. Germline V gives CDR1 SQVTM, CDR2 ANQGSEA. There are 13 residues in the CDR3. The CDR3 DNA follows: TGCAGCGTGAAACCACAGGGGGGGACTGAAGCTTTCTTT. Residues: CSVKPQGGTEAFF.

V is TRBV27 and J is TRBJ1-1; the D gene is possibly TRBD1 (5 bases). CDR1 and CDR2 from the germline V gene are MNHEY and SMNVEV (reference sequence). V dropped 2 bases and J dropped 5 bases, with 15 bases sitting between them. This CDR3 has 15 residues. CDR3 DNA: TGTGCCAGCAGTTTAGGGACCTTCAGAGGGACTGAAGCTTTCTTT. Protein: CASSLGTFRGTEAFF.

The genes are TRBV11-3 and TRBJ2-6; no definite D call. The CDR3 extends over 15 amino acids. V lost 1 base and J 0 bases, leaving 4 bases between the germline ends. Per the germline V gene, CDR1 is SGHNT and CDR2 is YENEEA. This chain's CDR3 is CASSLGLSGANVLTF. CDR3 DNA: TGTGCCAGCAGCTTAGGACTCTCTGGGGCCAACGTCCTGACTTTC.

This chain connects TRBV19 to TRBJ1-1; D call uncertain. The germline CDR1 and CDR2 sequences are LNHDA and SQIVND (reference sequence). The CDR3 runs 13 residues. Between the trimmed V and J ends, which lost 5 bases and 1 base, there was a span of 8 bases. The DNA for the CDR3 is TGTGCCAGTAGTCTAAGAACGAACACTGAAGCTTTCTTT. This sequence encodes CASSLRTNTEAFF.

The chain couples TRBV11-2 to TRBJ2-1; TRBD1 matches 7 bases. Germline V gene lookup returns CDR1 SGHAT and CDR2 FQNNGV. There are 15 residues in the CDR3. V shed 3 bases, J shed 2 bases, and the junction held 4 bases outside the gene matches. In DNA form, the CDR3 reads TGTGCCAGCAGCTTTACCGGGACAGCCTACAATGAGCAGTTCTTC. This translates into CASSFTGTAYNEQFF.

V usage is TRBV18 and J usage is TRBJ2-3, with no clear D. Germline lookup yields CDR1 KGHSH and CDR2 LQKENI. V lost 5 bases, J lost 4 bases, and 10 bases lay in between. The CDR3 is 13 amino acids. Here the CDR3 reads CASSLGFSDTQYF. Written as DNA, the CDR3 is TGTGCCAGCTCATTGGGGTTCTCAGATACGCAGTATTTT.

J is TRBJ1-4 and V is TRBV10-2; D call uncertain. Between the trimmed V and J ends, which lost 5 bases and 0 bases, there was a span of 13 bases. Germline V gives CDR1 WSHSY, CDR2 SAAADI. The CDR3 contains 16 residues. CDR3 sequence: CASSSKEGTTNEKLFF. The CDR3, as DNA: TGCGCCAGCAGTAGTAAGGAAGGTACAACTAATGAAAAACTGTTTTTT.

The chain joins TRBV6-6 to TRBJ2-2, with D tentatively TRBD2 (5 bases). Germline CDR1 and CDR2: MNHNY and SVGAGI (reference sequence). Trimming shortened V by 8 bases and J by 5 bases, and 18 bases separated the two germline ends. The CDR3 loop spans 15 amino acids. The CDR3 protein is CASATGRFRTGELFF. DNA of the CDR3: TGTGCCAGCGCGACTGGGAGATTTAGGACCGGGGAGCTGTTTTTT.

This clone was observed a single time. The V gene is TRBV5-1, the J gene TRBJ2-3; D is undetermined. The germline gives CDR1 SGHRS, CDR2 YFSETQ. The V and J ends lost 1 base and 5 bases respectively, with 2 bases between them. The CDR3 has 11 amino acids. This CDR3 is CASSLLDTQYF. DNA for the CDR3: TGCGCCAGCAGCTTGTTAGATACGCAGTATTTT.

The J gene is TRBJ2-5, the V gene TRBV5-6; 9 nucleotides match TRBD1. The trim removed 0 bases at V and 2 bases at J, leaving 11 bases unmatched. Germline V lookup: CDR1 SGHDT, CDR2 YYEEEE. The CDR3 consists of 18 residues. CDR3 loop: CASSLVVGTGSWQETQYF. The CDR3 DNA sequence: TGTGCCAGCAGCTTGGTGGTAGGGACAGGGTCTTGGCAAGAGACCCAGTACTTC.

The V gene is TRBV7-9, the J gene TRBJ1-4, with D perhaps matching TRBD1 (5 bases). V gave up 5 bases and J gave up 7 bases, with 14 bases separating them. Germline V lookup: CDR1 SEHNR, CDR2 FQNEAQ (reference sequence). CDR3 length equals 14 residues. CDR3 DNA: TGTGCCAGCAGCCCAGGGACGGCCGGTGAAAAACTGTTTTTT. Protein sequence: CASSPGTAGEKLFF. The whole variable domain, filled in from reference TRBV7-9 and TRBJ1-4, reads DTGVSQNPRHKITKRGQNVTFRCDPISEHNRLYWYRQTLGQGPEFLTYFQNEAQLEKSRLLSDRFSAERPKGSFSTLEIQRTEQGDSAMYLCASSPGTAGEKLFFGSGTQLSVL.

V usage is TRBV27 and J usage is TRBJ2-1, with a tentative D call TRBD1 (6 bases). Trimming left V 7 bases short and J 10 bases short, with 14 bases between. This CDR3 is 12 amino acids long. Germline CDR1 MNHEY, CDR2 SMNVEV (reference sequence). CDR3 region: CASIAEDREQFF. The CDR3 nucleotides read TGTGCCAGCATTGCGGAAGACAGGGAGCAGTTCTTC.

V gene TRBV9 combines with J gene TRBJ1-1; tentatively, D is TRBD1 (5 bases). Trimming cost V 0 bases and J 4 bases, with 10 bases left between them. The CDR3 length is 14 residues. Germline-derived CDR1 and CDR2 are SGDLS and YYNGEE. CDR3 residues: CASSVDGGSTEAFF. The CDR3 DNA sequence: TGTGCCAGCAGCGTAGATGGGGGAAGCACTGAAGCTTTCTTT.

This clone was seen just once. The chain links TRBV4-1 to TRBJ1-2; TRBD1 is a possible D gene (6 bases). The CDR3 covers 17 residues. Trimming cost V 0 bases and J 2 bases, with 16 bases left between them. Germline CDR1 and CDR2: MGHRA and YSYEKL. CDR3 coding DNA: TGCGCCAGCAGCCAAGAGGAGGTGGGACAAGGCAACTATGGCTACACCTTC. This translates into CASSQEEVGQGNYGYTF.

The chain couples TRBV7-2 to TRBJ1-3; D call uncertain. Trimming left V 3 bases short and J 2 bases short, with 8 bases between. In germline, CDR1 is SGHTA, CDR2 FQGNSA. This CDR3 contains 14 residues. CDR3 sequence: CASSFWTTGNTIYF. CDR3 DNA: TGTGCCAGCAGCTTCTGGACCACTGGAAACACCATATATTTT.

The gene calls are TRBV4-1 and TRBJ2-3; TRBD1 matches 8 bases. Germline-derived CDR1 and CDR2 are MGHRA and YSYEKL. The CDR3 spans 14 residues. V lost 4 bases to trimming and J lost 0 bases; unmatched junction nucleotides: 0. The chain's CDR3 is CASSRDRSTDTQYF. The CDR3, as DNA: TGCGCCAGCAGCCGGGACAGGAGCACAGATACGCAGTATTTT.

This rearrangement joins TRBV29-1 to TRBJ1-1; D is uncertain. This CDR3 is 13 amino acids long. The V and J ends lost 3 bases and 0 bases respectively, with 8 bases between them. Looked up from germline, CDR1 is SQVTM and CDR2 is ANQGSEA. The CDR3 DNA reads TGCAGCGTTGACAAAGGCTTGAACACTGAAGCTTTCTTT. This encodes CSVDKGLNTEAFF.

The V and J genes are TRBV29-1 and TRBJ1-1, with D possibly being TRBD1 (5 bases). The CDR3 covers 11 residues. V lost 6 bases and J lost 6, with 11 bases in between. The germline gives CDR1 SQVTM, CDR2 ANQGSEA. The CDR3 DNA reads TGCAGCGTCCCCCGGGGCGCTGAAGCTTTCTTT. Translating it yields CSVPRGAEAFF.

This clone was recorded only once. The V gene is TRBV9, the J gene TRBJ1-3; a possible D gene is TRBD1 (6 bases). With 0 bases removed from V and 3 bases from J, the gap between germline ends came to 10 bases. Germline V gene sequence: CDR1 SGDLS, CDR2 YYNGEE. The CDR3 loop spans 15 amino acids. The CDR3 region is CASSVGQGIGNTIYF. Written as DNA, the CDR3 is TGTGCCAGCAGCGTAGGGCAGGGGATTGGAAACACCATATATTTT.